The rows below give T cell receptor beta chains drawn from one sample of a study of cytomegalovirus exposure and HLA in healthy donors. The repertoire was sequenced with immunoSEQ multiplex PCR; TCRdb's copy has only in-frame clones and lacks some. The sample lists under 200,000 clones, 70% to 90% seen once, with 2% to 2.5% in the top ten. Specimen: PBMCs. The receptors shown here come from a young woman in good health and CMV-seronegative. The conserved cysteine and the conserved F or W are not part of the CDR3 here. The order of the fields is J gene, V gene, CDR3 protein.

TRBJ1-6,TRBV27,ASSGRGQGGANSPLH
TRBJ1-2,TRBV5-1,ASSGHVSGGTGGYT
TRBJ2-5,TRBV4-1,ASSQFLTGYGETQY
TRBJ1-5,TRBV10-2,ASSSDGVGNQPQH
TRBJ2-2,TRBV5-6,ASSLIRGELF
TRBJ2-3,TRBV5-1,ASSLVVAGVDTQY
TRBJ1-3,TRBV19,ASSIGSGAGNTIY
TRBJ2-3,TRBV19,ASSIGLAGGTDTQY
TRBJ2-1,TRBV11-3,ASSLGTGVNEQF
TRBJ1-1,TRBV29-1,SAEGGRTEAF
TRBJ2-2,TRBV18,ASSPSEGQAGTGELF
TRBJ1-4,TRBV27,ASSSPTRDRDEKLF
TRBJ2-3,TRBV9,ASSVGWTGGTDTQY
TRBJ2-7,TRBV6-5,ASTNSAGVQY
TRBJ2-1,TRBV7-2,ASSPGLAGYNEQF
TRBJ2-7,TRBV7-9,ASSRTKAGPSYEQY